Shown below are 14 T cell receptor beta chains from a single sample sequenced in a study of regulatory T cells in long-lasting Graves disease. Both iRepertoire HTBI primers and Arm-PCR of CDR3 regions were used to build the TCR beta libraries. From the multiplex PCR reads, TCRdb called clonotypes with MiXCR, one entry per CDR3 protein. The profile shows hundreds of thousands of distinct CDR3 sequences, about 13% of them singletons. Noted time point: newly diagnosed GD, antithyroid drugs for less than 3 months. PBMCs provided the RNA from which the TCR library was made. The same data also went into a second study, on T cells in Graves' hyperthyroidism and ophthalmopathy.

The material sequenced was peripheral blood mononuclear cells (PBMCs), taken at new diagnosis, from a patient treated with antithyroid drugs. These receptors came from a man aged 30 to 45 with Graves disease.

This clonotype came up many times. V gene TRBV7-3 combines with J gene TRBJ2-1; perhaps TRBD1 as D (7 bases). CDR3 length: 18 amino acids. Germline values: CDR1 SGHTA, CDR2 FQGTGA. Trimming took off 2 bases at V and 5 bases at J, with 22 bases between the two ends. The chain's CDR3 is CASSLGSGGQGRNNEQFF. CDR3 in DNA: TGTGCCAGCAGCTTAGGGTCAGGGGGGCAGGGGAGGAACAATGAGCAGTTCTTC.

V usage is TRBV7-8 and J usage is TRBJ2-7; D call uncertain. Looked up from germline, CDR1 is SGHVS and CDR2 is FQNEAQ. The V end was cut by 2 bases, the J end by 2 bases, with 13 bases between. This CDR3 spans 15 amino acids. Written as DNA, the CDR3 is TGTGCCAGCAGCTTAAGCTGGCCCCATACCTACGAGCAGTACTTC. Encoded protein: CASSLSWPHTYEQYF.

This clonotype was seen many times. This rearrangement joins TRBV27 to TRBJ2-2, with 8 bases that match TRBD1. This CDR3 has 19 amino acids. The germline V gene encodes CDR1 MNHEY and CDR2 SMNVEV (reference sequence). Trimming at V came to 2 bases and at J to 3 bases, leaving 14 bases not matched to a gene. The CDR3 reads CASSLTRGRTGRYTGELFF. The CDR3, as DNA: TGTGCCAGCAGTTTAACTAGGGGACGGACAGGGAGATACACCGGGGAGCTGTTTTTT.

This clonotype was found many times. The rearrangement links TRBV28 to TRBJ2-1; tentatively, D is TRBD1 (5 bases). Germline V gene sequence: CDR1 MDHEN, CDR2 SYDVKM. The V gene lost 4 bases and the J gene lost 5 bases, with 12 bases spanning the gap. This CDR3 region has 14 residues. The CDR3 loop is CASSSGISHNEQFF. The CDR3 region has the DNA TGTGCCAGCAGTTCAGGGATTTCCCACAATGAGCAGTTCTTC.

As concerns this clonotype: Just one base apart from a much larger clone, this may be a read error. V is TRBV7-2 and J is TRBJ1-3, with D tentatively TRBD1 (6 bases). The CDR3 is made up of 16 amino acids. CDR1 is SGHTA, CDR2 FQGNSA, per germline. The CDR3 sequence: CASSVGQSVSGSTIYF. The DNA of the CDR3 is TGTGCCAGCAGCGTAGGACAGTCCGTCTCTGGAAGCACCATATATTTT.

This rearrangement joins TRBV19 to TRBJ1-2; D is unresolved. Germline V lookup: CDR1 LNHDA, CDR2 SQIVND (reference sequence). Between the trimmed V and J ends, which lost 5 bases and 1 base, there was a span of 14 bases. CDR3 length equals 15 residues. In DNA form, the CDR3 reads TGTGCCAGTAGTGAACAGACGAGAAGTAACTATGGCTACACCTTC. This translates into CASSEQTRSNYGYTF.

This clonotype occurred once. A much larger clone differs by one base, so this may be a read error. In DNA form, the CDR3 reads TGTGTCAGCAGTTTTTCTGGACAGTCCTACGAGCAGTACTTC. Its translation: CVSSFSGQSYEQYF. V gene TRBV27 combines with J gene TRBJ2-7; TRBD1 is a possible D gene (6 bases). The CDR3 loop spans 14 amino acids. Looked up from germline, CDR1 is MNHEY and CDR2 is SMNVEV (reference sequence).

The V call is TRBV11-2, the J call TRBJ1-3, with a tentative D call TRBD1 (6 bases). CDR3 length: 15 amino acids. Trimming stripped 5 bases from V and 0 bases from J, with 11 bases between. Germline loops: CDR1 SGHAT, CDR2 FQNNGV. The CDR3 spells CASSPRQASGNTIYF. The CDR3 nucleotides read TGTGCCAGCAGCCCGCGACAGGCCTCTGGAAACACCATATATTTT.

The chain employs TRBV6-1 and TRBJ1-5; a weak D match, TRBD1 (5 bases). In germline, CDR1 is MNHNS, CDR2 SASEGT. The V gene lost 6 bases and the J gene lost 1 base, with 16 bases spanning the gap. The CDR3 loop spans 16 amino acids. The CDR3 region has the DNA TGTGCCAGCAGCCCCAGAGGGGTAGCGAGCAATCAGCCCCAGCATTTT. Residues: CASSPRGVASNQPQHF.

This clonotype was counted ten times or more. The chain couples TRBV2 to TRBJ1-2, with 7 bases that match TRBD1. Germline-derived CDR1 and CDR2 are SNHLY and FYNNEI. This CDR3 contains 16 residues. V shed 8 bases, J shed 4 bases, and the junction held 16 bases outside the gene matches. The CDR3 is CASGRDSAFVVYGYTF. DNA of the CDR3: TGTGCCAGCGGCCGGGACAGCGCCTTTGTTGTCTATGGCTACACCTTC.

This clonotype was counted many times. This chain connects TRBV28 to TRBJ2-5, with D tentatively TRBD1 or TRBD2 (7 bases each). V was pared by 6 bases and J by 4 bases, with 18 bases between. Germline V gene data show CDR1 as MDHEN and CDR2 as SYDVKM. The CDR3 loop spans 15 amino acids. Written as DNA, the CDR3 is TGTGCCAGCAGGCCAGGGGGGGGGGGACGAGAGACCCAGTACTTC. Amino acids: CASRPGGGGRETQYF.

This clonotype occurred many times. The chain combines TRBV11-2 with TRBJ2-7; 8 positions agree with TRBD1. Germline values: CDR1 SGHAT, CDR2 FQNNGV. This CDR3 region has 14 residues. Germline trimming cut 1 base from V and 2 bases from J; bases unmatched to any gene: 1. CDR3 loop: CASSLGTGPYEQYF. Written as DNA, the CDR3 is TGTGCCAGCAGCTTAGGGACAGGGCCCTACGAGCAGTACTTC. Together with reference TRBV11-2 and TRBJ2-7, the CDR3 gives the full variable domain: EAGVAQSPRYKIIEKRQSVAFWCNPISGHATLYWYQQILGQGPKLLIQFQNNGVVDDSQLPKDRFSAERLKGVDSTLKIQPAKLEDSAVYLCASSLGTGPYEQYFGPGTRLTVT.

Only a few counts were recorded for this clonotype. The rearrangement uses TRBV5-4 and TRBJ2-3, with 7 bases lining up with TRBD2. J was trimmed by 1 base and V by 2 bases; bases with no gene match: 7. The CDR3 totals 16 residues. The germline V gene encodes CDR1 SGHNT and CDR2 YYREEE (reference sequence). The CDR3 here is CASSLVGRSGTDTQYF. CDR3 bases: TGTGCCAGCAGCTTAGTCGGGAGGAGTGGCACAGATACGCAGTATTTT.

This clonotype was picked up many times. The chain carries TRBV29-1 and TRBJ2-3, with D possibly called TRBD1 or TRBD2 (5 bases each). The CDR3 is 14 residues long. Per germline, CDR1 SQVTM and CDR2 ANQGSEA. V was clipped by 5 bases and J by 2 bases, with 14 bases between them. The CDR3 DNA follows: TGCAGCGTTTCACCGGGACCGATCACAGATACGCAGTATTTT. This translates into CSVSPGPITDTQYF.